This TCR beta chain was recovered during a study of shared clonotypes between healthy human individuals. Worth noting for this clone: Its antigen is as yet unknown.

Here immunoSEQ multiplex PCR was the method, and the copy in TCRdb shows in-frame clones only, minus some. Found here are about 1.5 million clones, 95% to 99% of them singletons; the top ten hold roughly 0.4%. Per germline, CDR1 LGHNA and CDR2 YSLEER. The CDR3 runs to 15 residues. The J segment lost 6 bases and the V segment lost 3 bases, leaving 7 bases of the junction unmatched. Study-level results: The four-donor shared clonotypes exceeded non-shared clonotypes in generation probability, with non-shared ones scoring lower. Among several donors, approximately 4.6% of naive CD4 clonotypes were found in common.

The source is a man younger than 40 in good health. The sequenced material came from naive CD4+ T cells sorted from blood. Stated subset: CD45RA+ positively selected. The chain combines TRBV4-3 with TRBJ1-4; 7 bases align to TRBD1. DNA for the CDR3: TGCGCCAGCAGCCATCGGACAGGCGGAGATGAAAAACTGTTTTTT. Translated, it gives CASSHRTGGDEKLFF.